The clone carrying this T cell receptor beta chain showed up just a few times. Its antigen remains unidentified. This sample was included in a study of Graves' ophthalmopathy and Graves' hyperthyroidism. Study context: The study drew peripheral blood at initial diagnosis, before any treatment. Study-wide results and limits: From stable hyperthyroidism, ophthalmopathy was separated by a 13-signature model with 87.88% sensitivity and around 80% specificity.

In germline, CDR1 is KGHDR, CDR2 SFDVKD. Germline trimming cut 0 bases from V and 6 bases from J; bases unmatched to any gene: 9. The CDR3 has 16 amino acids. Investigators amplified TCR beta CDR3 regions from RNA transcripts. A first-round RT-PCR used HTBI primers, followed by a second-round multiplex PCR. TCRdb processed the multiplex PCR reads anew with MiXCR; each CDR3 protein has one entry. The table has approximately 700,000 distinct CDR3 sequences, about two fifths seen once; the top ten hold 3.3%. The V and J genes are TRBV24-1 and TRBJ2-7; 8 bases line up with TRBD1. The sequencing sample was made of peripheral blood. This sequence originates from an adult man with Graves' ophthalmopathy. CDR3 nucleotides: TGTGCCACCAGTGATTTGCTCGGGCAGGGGGCCGGCGAGCAGTACTTC. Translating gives CATSDLLGQGAGEQYF.